The clone carrying this TCR beta chain came up once. The data were obtained in a study of CD8+CD57+ T cells in acquired aplastic anemia. J was trimmed by 11 bases and V by 4 bases; bases with no gene match: 16. CDR3 size: 15 residues. CDR1 and CDR2 (germline): SGHTA, FQGNSA. The sequenced patients had an expansion of CD8+CD57+ cells seen by flow cytometry. TCR beta VDJ and CDR3 were profiled, and genomic DNA was the template. In TCRdb, the reads were re-called with MiXCR into one record per CDR3 protein. The sample holds 200,000 to 300,000 distinct CDR3 sequences, 82% seen once. This TCR came from a human donor with aplastic anemia. The V and J genes are TRBV7-2 and TRBJ2-5; TRBD2 matches at 7 bases. Sequenced sample: sorted CD4+, CD8+, or CD8+CD57+ T cells (not recorded which) from PBMCs. The CDR3 sequence: CASSSTGGPDTQQYF. The CDR3 nucleotides are TGTGCCAGCAGCTCAACGGGAGGTCCCGATACGCAGCAGTACTTC.